This TCR beta chain came from a study of shared clonotypes between healthy human individuals. On the study more broadly: CD4 naive cells filled three plates per donor, CD4 memory three, CD8 naive two and CD8 memory one.

V lost 3 bases to trimming and J lost 0 bases; unmatched junction nucleotides: 3. CDR1 and CDR2 from the germline V gene are ENHRY and SYGVKD. The CDR3 contains 15 residues. Study-wide results and limits: Sampling covered nothing but blood. Tissue TCR repertoires likely differ from those found in blood. Among the subsets, naive ones generally showed larger estimated richness than memory ones. Naive CD4 clonotypes overlapped across several donors at approximately 5.5%.

Only in-frame clones appear in the TCRdb table, and some are missing; sequencing was by immunoSEQ multiplex PCR. Of some 380,000 clones listed, about 97% were seen once; the top ten hold 0.32%. With respect to this clone: Its antigen is as yet unknown.

Sequenced material: memory CD8+ T cells sorted from blood. Subset meaning: CD45RO+ cells pooled with CCR7-negative TemRA cells. The receptor was derived from a young man in good health. The chain recombines TRBV10-3 with TRBJ2-3; TRBD2 matches at 7 bases. The CDR3 protein is CAISDGAGSTDTQYF. The CDR3 bases are TGTGCCATCAGTGATGGAGCGGGGAGCACAGATACGCAGTATTTT.